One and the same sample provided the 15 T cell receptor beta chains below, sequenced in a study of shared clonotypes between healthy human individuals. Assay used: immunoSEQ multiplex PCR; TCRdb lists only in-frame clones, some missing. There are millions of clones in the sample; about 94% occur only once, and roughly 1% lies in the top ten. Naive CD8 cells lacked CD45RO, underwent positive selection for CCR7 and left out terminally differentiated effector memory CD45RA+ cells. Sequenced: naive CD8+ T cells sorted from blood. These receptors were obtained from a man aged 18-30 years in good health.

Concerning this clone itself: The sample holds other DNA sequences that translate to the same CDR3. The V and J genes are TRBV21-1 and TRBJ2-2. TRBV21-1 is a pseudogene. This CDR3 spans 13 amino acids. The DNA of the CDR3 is TGTGCCAGCAGCAACCCAAGACCCGGGGAGCTGTTTTTT. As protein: CASSNPRPGELFF.

This CDR3 reads CASSPWDDYEQYF. DNA for the CDR3: TGTGCCAGCAGCCCCTGGGACGATTACGAGCAGTACTTC. The chain couples TRBV13 to TRBJ2-7; perhaps D is TRBD1 or TRBD2 (5 bases each). Germline V gene sequence: CDR1 PRHDT, CDR2 FYEKMQ (reference sequence). Trimming shortened V by 5 bases and J by 4 bases, and 12 bases separated the two germline ends. This CDR3 is 13 amino acids long.

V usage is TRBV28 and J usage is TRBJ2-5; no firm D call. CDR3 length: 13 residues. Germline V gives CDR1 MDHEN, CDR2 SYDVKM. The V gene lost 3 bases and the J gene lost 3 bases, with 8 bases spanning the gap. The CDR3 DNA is TGTGCCAGCAGTTTGCTCCTGAAAGAGACCCAGTACTTC. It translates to CASSLLLKETQYF. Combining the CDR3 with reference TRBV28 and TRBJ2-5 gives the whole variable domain DVKVTQSSRYLVKRTGEKVFLECVQDMDHENMFWYRQDPGLGLRLIYFSYDVKMKEKGDIPEGYSVSREKKERFSLILESASTNQTSMYLCASSLLLKETQYFGPGTRLLVL.

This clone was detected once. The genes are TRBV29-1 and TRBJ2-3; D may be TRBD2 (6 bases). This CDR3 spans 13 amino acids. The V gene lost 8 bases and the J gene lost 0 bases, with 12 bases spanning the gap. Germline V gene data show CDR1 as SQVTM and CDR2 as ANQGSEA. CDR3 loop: CSSHGGSTDTQYF. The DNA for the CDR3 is TGCAGCTCCCATGGGGGGAGCACAGATACGCAGTATTTT.

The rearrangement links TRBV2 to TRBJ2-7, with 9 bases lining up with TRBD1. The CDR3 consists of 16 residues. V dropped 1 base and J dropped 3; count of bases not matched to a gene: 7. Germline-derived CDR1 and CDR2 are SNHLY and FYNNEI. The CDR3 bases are TGTGCCAGCAGTGAAGTAACAGGGGGCAGGGGCTACGAGCAGTACTTC. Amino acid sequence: CASSEVTGGRGYEQYF.

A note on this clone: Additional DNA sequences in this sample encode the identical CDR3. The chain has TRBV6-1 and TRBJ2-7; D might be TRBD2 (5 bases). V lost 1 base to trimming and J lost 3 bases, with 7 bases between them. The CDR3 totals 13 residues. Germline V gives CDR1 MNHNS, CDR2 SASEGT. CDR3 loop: CASSEVEGYEQYF. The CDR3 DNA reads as TGTGCCAGCAGTGAAGTTGAGGGCTACGAGCAGTACTTC.

The DNA of the CDR3 is TGTGCCAGCAGCTTTCGACTAGCGAGCCCCTACGAGCAGTACTTC. It yields the protein CASSFRLASPYEQYF. V gene TRBV13 combines with J gene TRBJ2-7, with 8 bases fitting TRBD2. With 3 bases clipped from V and 2 bases from J, the junction kept 6 bases outside the gene matches. CDR3 length equals 15 residues. From germline, CDR1 is PRHDT and CDR2 FYEKMQ (reference sequence).

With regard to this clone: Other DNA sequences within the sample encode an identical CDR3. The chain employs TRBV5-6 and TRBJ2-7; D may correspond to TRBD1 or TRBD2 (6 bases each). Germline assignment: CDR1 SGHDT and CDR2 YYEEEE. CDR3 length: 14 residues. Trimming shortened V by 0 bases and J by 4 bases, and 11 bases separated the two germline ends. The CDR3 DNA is TGTGCCAGCAGCTTGGCCCGGGGGCATTACGAGCAGTACTTC. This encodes CASSLARGHYEQYF.

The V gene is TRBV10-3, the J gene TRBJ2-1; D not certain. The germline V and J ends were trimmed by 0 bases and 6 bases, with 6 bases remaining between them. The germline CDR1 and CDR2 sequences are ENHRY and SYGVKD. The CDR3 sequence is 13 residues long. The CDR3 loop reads CAISESTGNEQFF. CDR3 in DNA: TGTGCCATCAGTGAGTCGACCGGCAATGAGCAGTTCTTC.

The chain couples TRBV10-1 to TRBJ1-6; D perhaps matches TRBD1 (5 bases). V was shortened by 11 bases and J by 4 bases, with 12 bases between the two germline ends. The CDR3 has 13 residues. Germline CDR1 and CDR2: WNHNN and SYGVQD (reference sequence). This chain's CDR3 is CAGDGRYNSPLHF. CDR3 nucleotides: TGCGCCGGGGACGGCAGGTATAATTCACCCCTCCACTTT.

CDR3 DNA: TGCAGCGTTGAAGATCTTAAGGAGGGGGAGACCCAGTACTTC. This translates into CSVEDLKEGETQYF. This chain links TRBV29-1 with TRBJ2-5, with a weak D call TRBD2 (6 bases). Looked up from germline, CDR1 is SQVTM and CDR2 is ANQGSEA. The CDR3 loop spans 14 amino acids. V was shortened by 0 bases and J by 5 bases, with 13 bases between the two germline ends.

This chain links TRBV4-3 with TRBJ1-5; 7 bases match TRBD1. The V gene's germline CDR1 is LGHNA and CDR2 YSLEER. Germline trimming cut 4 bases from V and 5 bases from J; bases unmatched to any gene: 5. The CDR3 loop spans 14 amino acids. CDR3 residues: CASSLDRADQPQHF. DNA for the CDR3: TGCGCCAGCAGCCTTGACAGGGCGGATCAGCCCCAGCATTTT.

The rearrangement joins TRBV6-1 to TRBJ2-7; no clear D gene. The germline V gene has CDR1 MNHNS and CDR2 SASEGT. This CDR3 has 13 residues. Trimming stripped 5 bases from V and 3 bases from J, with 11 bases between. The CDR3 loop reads CASSSRHNYEQYF. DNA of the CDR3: TGTGCCAGCAGTTCTAGACATAACTACGAGCAGTACTTC.

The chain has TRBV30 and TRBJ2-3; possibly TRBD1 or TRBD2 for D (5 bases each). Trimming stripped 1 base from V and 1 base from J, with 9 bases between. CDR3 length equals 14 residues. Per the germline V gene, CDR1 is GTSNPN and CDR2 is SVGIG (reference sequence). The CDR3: CAWSERGGTDTQYF. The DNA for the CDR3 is TGTGCCTGGAGTGAGAGGGGTGGCACAGATACGCAGTATTTT.

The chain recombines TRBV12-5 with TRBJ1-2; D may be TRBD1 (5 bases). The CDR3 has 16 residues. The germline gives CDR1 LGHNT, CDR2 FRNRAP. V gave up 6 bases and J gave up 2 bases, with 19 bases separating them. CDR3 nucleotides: TGTGCTAGTGGCCCACAGGTGGCAGGGTTGAACTATGGCTACACCTTC. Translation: CASGPQVAGLNYGYTF.